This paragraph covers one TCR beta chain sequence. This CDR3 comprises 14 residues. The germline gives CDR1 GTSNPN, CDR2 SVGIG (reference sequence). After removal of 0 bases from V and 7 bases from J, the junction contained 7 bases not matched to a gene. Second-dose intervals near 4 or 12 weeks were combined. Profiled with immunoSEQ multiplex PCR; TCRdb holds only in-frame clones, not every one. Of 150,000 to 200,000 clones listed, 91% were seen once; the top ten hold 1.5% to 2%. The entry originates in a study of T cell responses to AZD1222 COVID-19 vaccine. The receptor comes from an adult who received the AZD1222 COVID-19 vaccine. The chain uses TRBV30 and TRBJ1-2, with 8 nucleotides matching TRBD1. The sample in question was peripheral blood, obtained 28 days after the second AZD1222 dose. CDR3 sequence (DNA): TGTGCCTGGAGTGTGGGGGCAGGGGGCATTGGCTACACCTTC. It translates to CAWSVGAGGIGYTF.